The sequence of this T cell receptor beta chain was determined in a study of T cells in Graves' hyperthyroidism and ophthalmopathy. In this sample, this clonotype turned up many times. The TCR beta CDR3 regions underwent amplification using RNA transcripts as the source. An initial round of RT-PCR targeting the TCR CDR3 relied on the HTBI primer set. TCRdb reanalysed the multiplex PCR reads using MiXCR and keeps one entry per CDR3 protein. The table lists 200,000 to 300,000 distinct CDR3 sequences, about 25% of them singletons. The CDR3 length is 15 residues. Per the germline V gene, CDR1 is KGHSH and CDR2 is LQKENI. Trimming stripped 3 bases from V and 4 bases from J, with 12 bases between.

V is TRBV18 and J is TRBJ1-4; a possible D gene is TRBD1 (5 bases). The sample taken for sequencing was blood. The receptor's source is a woman aged 35 to 49 with Graves' ophthalmopathy. As DNA, the CDR3 is TGTGCCAGCTCACCCACAGGCTCGCGTAATGAAAAACTGTTTTTT. Amino acid sequence: CASSPTGSRNEKLFF.